Shown below are 8 T cell receptor beta chains from a single sample sequenced in a study of breast tumors, draining lymph nodes, adjacent tissues. TCRdb redid the calling of the multiplex PCR reads with MiXCR, one entry per CDR3 protein. The sample yields about 19,000 distinct CDR3 sequences, about 45% seen once. Sequencing was done on a sample of breast tumor tissue. All receptors come from a female donor with breast cancer. Some clones in this sample may be carry-over from other donors' samples.

This clonotype occurred many times. A much larger clone is a single base away; this may be a read error. The final CDR3 position lacks the conserved phenylalanine or tryptophan, pointing to a likely read error. J is TRBJ2-7 and V is TRBV19; 14 positions agree with TRBD2. V gave up 1 base and J gave up 2 bases; unmatched junction bases: 1. CDR1 and CDR2 from the germline V gene are LNHDA and SQIVND (reference sequence). The CDR3 contains 16 residues. CDR3 sequence: CASSIGLAGGAYEQYS. The CDR3 DNA reads TGTGCCAGTAGTATAGGACTAGCGGGAGGGGCCTACGAGCAGTACTCC.

This clonotype was recorded at least ten times. A clone one base away is much larger, so this may be a read error. The gene calls are TRBV11-2 and TRBJ1-6; no definite D call. Per the germline V gene, CDR1 is SGHAT and CDR2 is FQNNGV. The CDR3 totals 11 residues. The CDR3: CASSLDSPPHF. The DNA of the CDR3 is TGTGCCAGCAGCTTAGATTCACCCCCCCACTTT.

This clonotype appeared many times. The J gene is TRBJ2-7, the V gene TRBV10-3; TRBD1 is a possible D gene (7 bases). CDR1 and CDR2 (germline): ENHRY, SYGVKD. The CDR3 sequence is 11 residues long. Trimming took 10 bases from V and 7 from J, leaving 14 bases between them. In DNA form, the CDR3 reads TGTGCCACAACAGGGGCGGGAGAGCAGTACTTC. Translation gives CATTGAGEQYF.

For this clonotype: This likely comes from a read error, as the CDR3 has no conserved phenylalanine or tryptophan at its end. The chain joins TRBV20-1 to TRBJ2-1; 16 bases map to TRBD2. This CDR3 has 17 residues. CDR1 and CDR2 from the germline V gene are DFQATT and SNEGSKA (reference sequence). V shed 5 bases and J 6 bases; nucleotides not matched to a gene: 10. The CDR3 here is CSALRGLAGGPGNEQFS. In DNA form, the CDR3 reads TGCAGTGCTTTAAGGGGACTAGCGGGAGGGCCTGGCAATGAGCAGTTCTCC.

The chain recombines TRBV6-2 or TRBV6-3 with TRBJ2-4; TRBD1 matches at 7 bases. This CDR3 contains 16 residues. Looked up from germline, CDR1 is MNHEY and CDR2 is SVGEGT. J was trimmed by 1 base and V by 5 bases; bases with no gene match: 8. CDR3 nucleotide sequence: TGTGCCAGCAGTCACAAGACAGGGCGGGCCAAAAACATTCAGTACTTC. Its translation is CASSHKTGRAKNIQYF.

This clonotype occurred many times. The chain employs TRBV28 and TRBJ2-3; the D is unclear. Germline V lookup: CDR1 MDHEN, CDR2 SYDVKM. Trimming removed 7 bases from V and 4 bases from J, with 21 bases in between. The CDR3 is made up of 16 amino acids. CDR3 loop: CASTTPKAARADTQYF. The CDR3 DNA reads as TGTGCCAGCACTACCCCAAAGGCAGCGCGAGCAGATACGCAGTATTTT.

Ten or more counts support this clonotype. The rearrangement links TRBV19 to TRBJ2-7; tentative D call: TRBD1 (5 bases). Germline V CDR1 and CDR2: LNHDA, SQIVND (reference sequence). Trimming took 8 bases from V and 5 from J, leaving 13 bases between them. This CDR3 is built from 12 residues. CDR3 coding DNA: TGTGCCAGTGGCGTTTGGGGCAACGAGCAGTACTTC. Translated: CASGVWGNEQYF.

On this clonotype: A read error may account for a junction end that differs from germline. This chain links TRBV7-8 with TRBJ2-5; D call uncertain. CDR1 SGHVS and CDR2 FQNEAQ come from the germline V gene. This CDR3 spans 15 amino acids. The CDR3 loop is CASSLAGTGQETQHF. CDR3 DNA: TGTGCCAGCAGCTTAGCAGGTACCGGCCAAGAGACCCAGCACTTC.